This T cell receptor (beta chain) emerged from a study of shared clonotypes between healthy human individuals. Study-wide background: The study used three CD4 naive, three CD4 memory, two CD8 naive and one CD8 memory plate per donor. Study observations and caveats: Shared clonotypes across all four donors exceeded non-shared ones in generation probability.

An assay was performed, and its level was deep. The protocol was immunoSEQ multiplex PCR, while the TCRdb copy is restricted to in-frame clones and leaves out a portion. The sample carries 800,000 or so clones, about 96% recorded once. A note on this clone: Its specificity is not known.

The CDR3 has 15 amino acids. CDR1 is SGDLS, CDR2 YYNGEE, per germline. V was pared by 0 bases and J by 5 bases, with 12 bases between. Naive CD8 cells were CD45RO-negative, positively selected for CCR7, excluding terminally differentiated effector memory CD45RA+ cells. Nashville, Tennessee was home to all donors, each a Caucasian adult. The specimen sequenced was naive CD8+ T cells sorted from blood. V is TRBV9 and J is TRBJ2-1, with D tentatively TRBD1 (6 bases). The source of this sequence is a man younger than 40 in good health. The CDR3: CASSVAQGRDNEQFF. The CDR3 DNA follows: TGTGCCAGCAGCGTAGCCCAGGGGCGGGACAATGAGCAGTTCTTC.